The 4 T cell receptor beta chains in this list originate from one sample, sequenced in a study of blood T cell repertoires in COVID-19. Repertoires were generated with immunoSEQ multiplex PCR, while TCRdb's copy carries only in-frame clones and drops some. Found here are roughly 160,000 clones, 82% of them singletons; the top ten hold about 10%. Sequenced sample: peripheral blood. The receptors originated from a woman aged 80 or over with active or convalescent COVID-19.

This clone was observed a single time. The chain couples TRBV21-1 to TRBJ2-7; the DNA was not used to check the table's D call, TRBD1. TRBV21-1 is a pseudogene locus. The CDR3 covers 15 residues. CDR3 in DNA: TGTGCCAGCAGCAAAGGTATCTGGACAGAATACGAGCAGTACTTC. Its translation is CASSKGIWTEYEQYF.

V and J are TRBV7-5 and TRBJ1-1; whether TRBD1, the table's D call, matches the DNA was not checked. TRBV7-5 is listed as a pseudogene. The CDR3 runs 15 residues. CDR3: CARSLADRGNTEAFF. The CDR3 nucleotides read TGTGCCAGAAGCTTAGCGGACAGGGGGAACACTGAAGCTTTCTTT.

The chain is built from TRBV27 and TRBJ1-2; 8 bases map to TRBD1. CDR1 and CDR2 (germline): MNHEY, SMNVEV (reference sequence). The junction had 5 bases not matched to a gene; V was cut back by 7 bases and J by 4 bases. CDR3 length: 13 residues. CDR3 sequence: CASTRTGSYGYTF. The CDR3 DNA sequence: TGTGCCAGCACCAGGACAGGGAGCTATGGCTACACCTTC.

This chain uses TRBV19 with TRBJ1-1; a possible D gene is TRBD1 (6 bases). Looked up from germline, CDR1 is LNHDA and CDR2 is SQIVND (reference sequence). With 11 bases removed from V and 5 bases from J, the gap between germline ends came to 21 bases. The CDR3 consists of 14 residues. CDR3 bases: TGTGCCTCCTGGCAGGGGCGCATTGGTACTGAAGCTTTCTTT. Translated: CASWQGRIGTEAFF. The variable domain in full, completed from reference TRBV19 and TRBJ1-1, reads DGGITQSPKYLFRKEGQNVTLSCEQNLNHDAMYWYRQDPGQGLRLIYYSQIVNDFQKGDIAEGYSVSREKKESFPLTVTSAQKNPTAFYLCASWQGRIGTEAFFGQGTRLTVV.